This entry lists 13 T cell receptor beta chains sequenced from one sample in a study of blood T cell repertoires in COVID-19. The method was immunoSEQ multiplex PCR; TCRdb's version includes in-frame clones alone and lacks a portion of them. This sample has about 230,000 clones; less than 85% occur once, and the top ten carry just over 2.5%. The sample was peripheral blood. These receptors were obtained from a woman between 65 and 79 years old with active or convalescent COVID-19.

This clone occurred a few times. The chain is built from TRBV5-1 and TRBJ2-1; no firm D call. V lost 1 base, J lost 4 bases, and 15 bases lay in between. The germline gives CDR1 SGHRS, CDR2 YFSETQ. This CDR3 has 16 residues. The CDR3 is CASSLTPQAEYNEQFF. CDR3 DNA sequence: TGCGCCAGCAGCTTGACCCCCCAGGCAGAGTACAATGAGCAGTTCTTC.

CDR3 in amino acids: CASSTRDRVVHEQFF. The DNA for the CDR3 is TGTGCCAGCAGCACCCGGGACAGGGTGGTCCATGAGCAGTTCTTC. The rearrangement joins TRBV5-6 to TRBJ2-1; the match to TRBD1 covers 9 bases. The CDR3 extends over 15 amino acids. V lost 4 bases, J lost 8 bases, and 10 bases stayed unmatched. Per germline, CDR1 SGHDT and CDR2 YYEEEE.

The chain is built from TRBV10-3 and TRBJ1-4; possible D gene TRBD1, 5 bases. V dropped 3 bases and J dropped 3 bases, with 11 bases sitting between them. The V gene's germline CDR1 is ENHRY and CDR2 SYGVKD. The CDR3 has 15 amino acids. The CDR3 nucleotides read TGTGCCATCAGTGAAGCAGGAGGGGCTAATGAAAAACTGTTTTTT. Translated, it gives CAISEAGGANEKLFF.

About this clone itself: The sample carries other DNA sequences with the same CDR3. This chain connects TRBV4-2 to TRBJ2-7, with 11 positions matching TRBD2. The length of the CDR3 is 16 residues. V shed 5 bases and J 2 bases; nucleotides not matched to a gene: 8. Germline V gives CDR1 LGHNA, CDR2 YNFKEQ. The CDR3 sequence is CASSLSGTSGPYEQYF. In nucleotides, the CDR3 is TGTGCCAGCAGCTTATCCGGGACTAGCGGTCCCTACGAGCAGTACTTC.

The chain recombines TRBV6-2 or TRBV6-3 with TRBJ1-1, with 7 bases identical to TRBD1. The CDR3 has 13 residues. The germline CDR1 and CDR2 sequences are MNHEY and SVGEGT. V trimming: 2 bases; J trimming: 11 bases; junction bases outside the gene matches: 8. CDR3 region: CASSYLTGTDAFF. The CDR3 DNA sequence: TGTGCCAGCAGTTACCTTACGGGGACAGACGCTTTCTTT.

The V gene is TRBV28, the J gene TRBJ1-5; D not resolved. The germline CDR1 and CDR2 sequences are MDHEN and SYDVKM. With 2 bases removed from V and 6 bases from J, the gap between germline ends came to 14 bases. The CDR3 covers 15 residues. CDR3: CASSLGTLGIQPQHF. The CDR3 DNA follows: TGTGCCAGCAGTTTAGGTACACTCGGGATTCAGCCCCAGCATTTT.

This chain joins TRBV5-1 and TRBJ1-5, with 10 bases identical to TRBD1. The CDR3 contains 15 residues. After removal of 4 bases from V and 4 bases from J, the junction contained 5 bases not matched to a gene. Germline CDR1 is SGHRS and CDR2 is YFSETQ. The CDR3 here is CASSPRTGGNQPQHF. CDR3 DNA sequence: TGCGCCAGCAGCCCTAGGACAGGGGGAAATCAGCCCCAGCATTTT.

The V and J genes are TRBV12-3 or TRBV12-4 and TRBJ2-7; tentatively, D is TRBD2 (6 bases). V shed 4 bases and J shed 5 bases, with 12 bases lying between them. The CDR3 has 13 residues. For the CDR3, the DNA is TGTGCCAGCAGTTCAGGTAGCGGCCACGAGCAGTACTTC. Translation: CASSSGSGHEQYF.

V usage is TRBV18 and J usage is TRBJ1-3, with 7 bases fitting TRBD1. The CDR3 runs to 17 residues. The trim removed 1 base at V and 0 bases at J, leaving 6 bases unmatched. Per the germline V gene, CDR1 is KGHSH and CDR2 is LQKENI. The CDR3 protein is CASSPQSGTASGNTIYF. The CDR3, as DNA: TGTGCCAGCTCACCACAATCTGGGACAGCCTCTGGAAACACCATATATTTT.

The chain uses TRBV2 and TRBJ2-1; 9 nucleotides align to TRBD1. V dropped 7 bases and J dropped 10; count of bases not matched to a gene: 8. From germline, CDR1 is SNHLY and CDR2 FYNNEI. CDR3 length: 13 residues. The CDR3 nucleotides read TGTGCCAGCACAGGACAGGGGTTGTCGGAGCAGTTCTTC. This codes for CASTGQGLSEQFF.

The chain has TRBV6-5 and TRBJ1-1; tentatively, D is TRBD1 (5 bases). The CDR3 loop spans 14 amino acids. V was trimmed by 3 bases and J by 3 bases, leaving 11 bases between them. Germline V gives CDR1 MNHEY, CDR2 SVGAGI. The CDR3 region has the DNA TGTGCCAGCAGTTATTGGGGGAGGGACACTGAAGCTTTCTTT. Protein sequence: CASSYWGRDTEAFF.

The genes are TRBV19 and TRBJ1-2; D remains unclear. V gave up 7 bases and J gave up 5 bases, with 20 bases separating them. The CDR3 loop spans 15 amino acids. Germline V CDR1 and CDR2: LNHDA, SQIVND (reference sequence). This chain's CDR3 is CASKPAGPAGYGYTF. The CDR3 nucleotides read TGTGCCAGTAAACCCGCCGGCCCGGCGGGGTATGGCTACACCTTC. The variable domain in full, completed from reference TRBV19 and TRBJ1-2, reads DGGITQSPKYLFRKEGQNVTLSCEQNLNHDAMYWYRQDPGQGLRLIYYSQIVNDFQKGDIAEGYSVSREKKESFPLTVTSAQKNPTAFYLCASKPAGPAGYGYTFGSGTRLTVV.

This chain links TRBV5-1 with TRBJ2-3; 11 bases match TRBD2. Germline assignment: CDR1 SGHRS and CDR2 YFSETQ. The junction had 17 bases not matched to a gene; V was cut back by 4 bases and J by 7 bases. The CDR3 is 18 amino acids. The CDR3 region is CASSLLRGNSGRVNTQYF. The CDR3 nucleotides read TGCGCCAGCAGCCTGCTAAGGGGTAATAGCGGGAGGGTGAATACGCAGTATTTT.